The present entry profiles one TCR beta chain with its context. The target antigen is unknown. After expansion with viral peptide pools in the ViraFEST assay, antigen-specific CD4+ T cells were sequenced. At the end of about 9 days of culture, CD4+ T cells were isolated. PCR-confirmed SARS-CoV-2 infection occurred in the person between March and December 2020. Under 2.5 million PBMC were placed in each well, which was supplemented with 10 IU/ml IL-2 and approximately 10 ug/ml peptides. The data were taken from a study of vaccination effects on CD4 cells after COVID-19. Overall study: The cohort was immunized with two doses of either the BNT162b2 or mRNA-1273 vaccine. Findings of the study overall: The study got few convalescent patients and did not collect any early post-infection timepoints.

The assay was immunoSEQ multiplex PCR, and TCRdb's table has in-frame clones only and misses some. Of around 47,000 clones listed, approximately 72% were seen once; the top ten hold 29%. Germline V lookup: CDR1 MNHEY, CDR2 SMNVEV (reference sequence). V lost 5 bases to trimming and J lost 3 bases, with 10 bases between them. The CDR3 has 14 residues. The sample here was CD4+ T cells from PBMCs cultured with a peptide pool, taken before COVID-19 vaccination. The sequence was collected from a human donor who had a prior SARS-CoV-2 infection. This chain joins TRBV27 and TRBJ2-2; TRBD2 is a possible D gene (5 bases). CDR3 in amino acids: CASSVDLYTGELFF. The CDR3 DNA reads TGTGCCAGCAGTGTGGACTTATACACCGGGGAGCTGTTTTTT.